This TCR beta chain was retrieved from a study of blood T cell repertoires in COVID-19. CDR1 and CDR2 from the germline V gene are PRHDT and FYEKMQ (reference sequence). V shed 1 base and J 0 bases; nucleotides not matched to a gene: 4. The CDR3 spans 17 residues. Sequenced by immunoSEQ multiplex PCR; TCRdb stores in-frame clones only, minus some. Here the sample spans over 150,000 clones, around 83% being singletons. The V and J genes are TRBV13 and TRBJ1-3; 9 nucleotides line up with TRBD1. The clonotype was recovered from a woman in her sixties or seventies with acute or convalescent COVID-19. The sample was peripheral blood. The DNA for the CDR3 is TGTGCCAGCAGCTTAGAGGTGACAGGGGGCTCTGGAAACACCATATATTTT. It codes for CASSLEVTGGSGNTIYF.